The 26 T cell receptor beta chains reported below all come from one sample, sequenced in a study of blood T cells in healthy people across ages. A second PCR, run for 7 to 11 cycles, used a sample-barcoded 5' primer plus a J-beta primer mix. One entry per CDR3 protein, called by TCRdb with MiXCR from the 5' RACE reads. This table holds over 1,300,000 distinct CDR3 sequences, 59% found once. Material for sequencing was blood. These receptors originate from a man aged 18 to 35 in good health.

CDR3 protein: CASSLLVSGFDQKGRYNEQFF. The CDR3 DNA reads as TGTGCCAGCAGTTTATTGGTGTCTGGTTTTGATCAGAAGGGACGTTACAATGAGCAGTTCTTC. The genes are TRBV28 and TRBJ2-1; possibly TRBD1 or TRBD2 for D (5 bases each). The germline CDR1 and CDR2 sequences are MDHEN and SYDVKM. The CDR3 spans 21 residues. Trimming removed 1 base at V and 4 bases at J, with 29 bases between.

This rearrangement joins TRBV3-1 to TRBJ2-7; 9 bases line up with TRBD2. Trimming at V came to 1 base and at J to 6 bases, leaving 4 bases not matched to a gene. Germline assignment: CDR1 LGHDT and CDR2 YNNKEL (reference sequence). The CDR3 contains 14 residues. CDR3 bases: TGTGCCAGCAGCCAAGGAGAGACTAGCGGCGAGCAGTACTTC. Encoded protein: CASSQGETSGEQYF.

This clonotype was counted between two and nine times. The V gene is TRBV2, the J gene TRBJ2-4, with TRBD2 matching 9 bases. Germline-derived CDR1 and CDR2 are SNHLY and FYNNEI. The length of the CDR3 is 17 residues. V lost 8 bases, J lost 0 bases, and 11 bases stayed unmatched. The CDR3 DNA follows: TGTGCCAGCTCCGATGGGGTACTAGCGGGAGCCAAAAACATTCAGTACTTC. Its translation is CASSDGVLAGAKNIQYF. The full variable domain, in which reference TRBV2 and TRBJ2-4 provide the parts outside the CDR3, is EPEVTQTPSHQVTQMGQEVILRCVPISNHLYFYWYRQILGQKVEFLVSFYNNEISEKSEIFDDQFSVERPDGSNFTLKIRSTKLEDSAMYFCASSDGVLAGAKNIQYFGAGTRLSVL.

The gene calls are TRBV29-1 and TRBJ1-1; 11 bases match TRBD1. This CDR3 region has 15 residues. J was trimmed by 3 bases and V by 5 bases; bases with no gene match: 8. Germline CDR1 and CDR2: SQVTM and ANQGSEA. This CDR3 is CSVLRTGGAHTEAFF. The CDR3 DNA is TGCAGCGTTTTAAGGACAGGGGGCGCTCACACTGAAGCTTTCTTT.

This sequence joins TRBV7-8 and TRBJ1-2; D may be TRBD1 (6 bases). V gave up 5 bases and J gave up 8 bases, with 15 bases separating them. CDR3 length: 13 residues. Germline CDR1 reads SGHVS; CDR2 reads FQNEAQ. The CDR3 coding sequence is TGTGCCAGCAGCCCACCAACAGGGCTCGGCTACACCTTC. Protein sequence: CASSPPTGLGYTF. Using reference TRBV7-8 and TRBJ1-2 for the parts outside the CDR3, the full variable domain is GAGVSQSPRYKVAKRGQDVALRCDPISGHVSLFWYQQALGQGPEFLTYFQNEAQLDKSGLPSDRFFAERPEGSVSTLKIQRTQQEDSAVYLCASSPPTGLGYTFGSGTRLTVV.

The chain uses TRBV7-9 and TRBJ2-7, with no clear D. The V gene lost 1 base and the J gene lost 1 base, with 8 bases spanning the gap. Germline assignment: CDR1 SEHNR and CDR2 FQNEAQ (reference sequence). This CDR3 has 14 residues. DNA of the CDR3: TGTGCCAGCAGCTTAGGTTCGGTTTCCTACGAGCAGTACTTC. Translated, it gives CASSLGSVSYEQYF.

V gene TRBV12-3 or TRBV12-4 combines with J gene TRBJ2-3; 9 nucleotides align to TRBD2. The length of the CDR3 is 15 residues. With V trimmed by 6 bases and J by 3 bases, 7 bases remained unmatched. The DNA of the CDR3 is TGTGCCAGCAGGCCTAGCGGGGCAAGAACAGATACGCAGTATTTT. Its protein product is CASRPSGARTDTQYF.

The V and J genes are TRBV27 and TRBJ1-1, with D uncertain. V was shortened by 6 bases and J by 4 bases, with 12 bases between the two germline ends. CDR3 size: 13 residues. Germline CDR1 reads MNHEY; CDR2 reads SMNVEV (reference sequence). The DNA of the CDR3 is TGTGCCAGCAGCTCAAGGTGGGTCACTGAAGCTTTCTTT. Amino acid sequence: CASSSRWVTEAFF.

The rearrangement uses TRBV7-6 and TRBJ2-7, with TRBD2 matching 7 bases. CDR1 and CDR2 from the germline V gene are SGHVS and FNYEAQ. Losses at the gene ends were 6 bases for V and 5 bases for J; bases not matched to a gene: 16. The CDR3 totals 16 residues. The chain's CDR3 is CASSSGGDYPTDEQYF. In DNA form, the CDR3 reads TGTGCCAGCAGTTCCGGTGGGGACTACCCCACTGACGAGCAGTACTTC.

The chain uses TRBV6-1 and TRBJ2-7; the D gene could be TRBD1 or TRBD2 (5 bases each). CDR3 size: 15 residues. Germline values: CDR1 MNHNS, CDR2 SASEGT. V was shortened by 7 bases and J by 0 bases, with 16 bases between the two germline ends. The CDR3 protein is CASTPGRGDSYEQYF. DNA for the CDR3: TGTGCCAGCACCCCAGGGAGAGGTGACTCCTACGAGCAGTACTTC.

The chain is built from TRBV20-1 and TRBJ2-5; no definite D call. The J call may be mistaken, given a closer DNA end match to TRBJ2-7. This CDR3 comprises 11 residues. The germline gives CDR1 DFQATT, CDR2 SNEGSKA (reference sequence). The CDR3 sequence: CSATQGYEQYF. The CDR3 nucleotides are TGCAGTGCTACCCAAGGGTACGAGCAGTACTTC.

The gene calls are TRBV4-2 and TRBJ2-1; no definite D call. This CDR3 contains 12 residues. Trimming removed 0 bases at V and 6 bases at J, with 3 bases between. CDR1 LGHNA and CDR2 YNFKEQ come from the germline V gene. The CDR3 DNA reads TGTGCCAGCAGCCAAGAGATCAATGAGCAGTTCTTC. Translating it yields CASSQEINEQFF.

V usage is TRBV5-1 and J usage is TRBJ2-1; 7 nucleotides line up with TRBD2. CDR1 is SGHRS and CDR2 is YFSETQ in the germline V gene. The ends lost 4 bases at V and 6 bases at J; junction bases unmatched: 7. The CDR3 loop spans 14 amino acids. CDR3 sequence reads: CASSNSGGPNEQFF. The DNA for the CDR3 is TGCGCCAGCAGCAACTCGGGGGGACCCAATGAGCAGTTCTTC.

This clonotype was counted a few times. The V call is TRBV20-1, the J call TRBJ1-2; D is unresolved. The germline CDR1 and CDR2 sequences are DFQATT and SNEGSKA (reference sequence). CDR3 length: 12 residues. V was trimmed by 0 bases and J by 4 bases, leaving 6 bases between them. The CDR3 protein is CSARDTVYGYTF. In DNA form, the CDR3 reads TGCAGTGCTAGAGATACAGTCTATGGCTACACCTTC.

This sequence joins TRBV7-2 and TRBJ2-5; possible D gene TRBD2, 7 bases. The end of the DNA fits TRBJ2-7 better, so the J call may be wrong. Germline loops: CDR1 SGHTA, CDR2 FQGNSA. There are 15 residues in the CDR3. The CDR3 region is CASSLAWGGGYEQYF. The CDR3 coding sequence is TGTGCCAGCAGCTTAGCCTGGGGGGGCGGGTACGAGCAGTACTTC.

This chain joins TRBV20-1 and TRBJ2-7; 11 bases match TRBD1. Trimming removed 6 bases from V and 4 bases from J; junction bases left unmatched: 8. Germline V gene sequence: CDR1 DFQATT, CDR2 SNEGSKA (reference sequence). The length of the CDR3 is 14 residues. The CDR3 loop reads CSAPHRDRGYEQYF. In DNA form, the CDR3 reads TGCAGTGCGCCACACCGGGACAGGGGGTACGAGCAGTACTTC.

The chain joins TRBV12-3 or TRBV12-4 to TRBJ1-4; D is ambiguous. Between the trimmed V and J ends, which lost 3 bases and 2 bases, there was a span of 16 bases. This CDR3 has 17 amino acids. CDR3 sequence (DNA): TGTGCCAGCAGTTTTACCCCGCCCGGACCGACTAATGAAAAACTGTTTTTT. It translates to CASSFTPPGPTNEKLFF.

The chain joins TRBV29-1 to TRBJ2-3, with 9 nucleotides matching TRBD1. Germline CDR1 reads SQVTM; CDR2 reads ANQGSEA. After removal of 8 bases from V and 6 bases from J, the junction contained 3 bases not matched to a gene. The CDR3 spans 11 residues. The CDR3 bases are TGCAGCATAGGGACAGGGGATACGCAGTATTTT. Protein: CSIGTGDTQYF.

The chain joins TRBV7-2 to TRBJ1-6; 8 bases fit TRBD1. J was trimmed by 9 bases and V by 2 bases; bases with no gene match: 6. The CDR3 is 15 residues long. Germline CDR1 SGHTA, CDR2 FQGNSA. The CDR3 coding sequence is TGTGCCAGCAGCTTACGCAGGGGGCTAAGTTCACCCCTCCACTTT. Encoded protein: CASSLRRGLSSPLHF. Drawing the rest from reference TRBV7-2 and TRBJ1-6, the complete variable domain is GAGVSQSPSNKVTEKGKDVELRCDPISGHTALYWYRQSLGQGLEFLIYFQGNSAPDKSGLPSDRFSAERTGGSVSTLTIQRTQQEDSAVYLCASSLRRGLSSPLHFGNGTRLTVT.

The V gene is TRBV20-1, the J gene TRBJ2-1; no reliable D call. Germline CDR1 DFQATT, CDR2 SNEGSKA (reference sequence). Trimming removed 6 bases at V and 0 bases at J, with 9 bases between. The CDR3 contains 13 residues. The CDR3 sequence: CSAGNPSYNEQFF. DNA of the CDR3: TGCAGTGCGGGCAACCCCTCCTACAATGAGCAGTTCTTC.

This clonotype appeared a few times. CDR3 amino acids: CASSELRRGDTLETQYF. CDR3 nucleotides: TGTGCCAGCAGTGAATTGCGGCGGGGGGATACTCTTGAGACCCAGTACTTC. The chain is built from TRBV25-1 and TRBJ2-5; 8 nucleotides line up with TRBD2. CDR1 is MGHDK and CDR2 is SYGVNS in the germline V gene. The CDR3 is 17 amino acids. The V segment lost 1 base and the J segment 5 bases; nucleotides outside the gene matches: 12.

The chain has TRBV7-9 and TRBJ2-2; 7 bases are shared with TRBD2. The trim removed 6 bases at V and 0 bases at J, leaving 4 bases unmatched. Germline V gene lookup returns CDR1 SEHNR and CDR2 FQNEAQ (reference sequence). The CDR3 has 15 amino acids. The CDR3 spells CASSTSVSNTGELFF. For the CDR3, the DNA is TGTGCCAGCAGTACTAGCGTGTCGAACACCGGGGAGCTGTTTTTT.

The chain carries TRBV20-1 and TRBJ2-7, with D unresolved. CDR1 DFQATT and CDR2 SNEGSKA come from the germline V gene (reference sequence). The CDR3 runs 13 residues. Trimming took off 0 bases at V and 2 bases at J, with 8 bases between the two ends. CDR3 residues: CSAREVSTYEQYF. The CDR3 region has the DNA TGCAGTGCTAGAGAGGTCTCTACCTACGAGCAGTACTTC.

The J gene is TRBJ2-3, the V gene TRBV2; 7 bases fit TRBD2. With V trimmed by 4 bases and J by 3 bases, 10 bases remained unmatched. The CDR3 runs 16 residues. Germline CDR1 reads SNHLY; CDR2 reads FYNNEI. CDR3 in DNA: TGTGCCAGCAGTGCCCTACCTAGCGGAAGGACAGATACGCAGTATTTT. Its protein is CASSALPSGRTDTQYF.

V is TRBV6-1 and J is TRBJ1-6, with D possibly matching TRBD1 (5 bases). The CDR3 spans 15 residues. Trimming removed 0 bases at V and 11 bases at J, with 14 bases between. Per germline, CDR1 MNHNS and CDR2 SASEGT. DNA of the CDR3: TGTGCCAGCAGTGAAGCGTCCAGGGTGAGGGCACCCCTCCACTTT. This translates into CASSEASRVRAPLHF.

The chain recombines TRBV4-1 with TRBJ1-5; 8 bases map to TRBD1. CDR1 is MGHRA and CDR2 is YSYEKL in the germline V gene. This CDR3 has 16 amino acids. V gave up 0 bases and J gave up 6 bases; unmatched junction bases: 7. The CDR3, as DNA: TGCGCCAGCAGCCAAGAGGGGGGCAGGGGGCCTCAGCCCCAGCATTTT. The encoded protein is CASSQEGGRGPQPQHF.